What follows are 13 T cell receptor beta chains derived from one specimen sequenced in a study of cytomegalovirus exposure and HLA in healthy donors. PCR involved 60 Vbeta and 13 Jbeta primers. TCRdb's table, derived via immunoSEQ multiplex PCR, lists solely in-frame clones and lacks some. Counted here are about 110,000 clones, under 80% occurring once; the ten biggest clones make up 7% to 9%. Sequencing was performed on PBMCs. Receptors originate from a woman aged 45-65 years in good health and CMV-seropositive.

The chain recombines TRBV6-6 with TRBJ1-2, with 8 bases fitting TRBD1. The CDR3 contains 13 residues. Germline V gene lookup returns CDR1 MNHNY and CDR2 SVGAGI (reference sequence). After removal of 6 bases from V and 6 bases from J, the junction contained 6 bases not matched to a gene. The CDR3 spells CASRGDRGDGYTF. CDR3 bases: TGTGCCAGCAGAGGCGACAGGGGAGATGGCTACACCTTC.

The chain uses TRBV5-6 and TRBJ1-2; TRBD1 matches 9 bases. The germline gives CDR1 SGHDT, CDR2 YYEEEE. The junction had 5 bases not matched to a gene; V was cut back by 1 base and J by 4 bases. This CDR3 comprises 15 residues. The CDR3 protein is CASSLSGQGVYGYTF. The CDR3 nucleotides read TGTGCCAGCAGCTTGTCGGGACAGGGAGTCTATGGCTACACCTTC.

This clone was picked up a small number of times. V gene TRBV6-1 combines with J gene TRBJ2-7, with no clear D. Germline lookup yields CDR1 MNHNS and CDR2 SASEGT. V was pared by 4 bases and J by 2 bases, with 6 bases between. The CDR3 has 12 amino acids. For the CDR3, the DNA is TGTGCCAGCAGTGGTCTAACCTACGAGCAGTACTTC. Translated, it gives CASSGLTYEQYF.

The chain is built from TRBV4-1 and TRBJ2-7; a weak D match, TRBD2 (5 bases). This CDR3 region has 12 residues. Germline-derived CDR1 and CDR2 are MGHRA and YSYEKL. V was clipped by 2 bases and J by 6 bases, with 8 bases between them. The CDR3 spells CASSQNGVEQYF. The CDR3 DNA reads TGCGCCAGCAGCCAAAACGGGGTCGAGCAGTACTTC.

The J gene is TRBJ1-6, the V gene TRBV7-2; no reliable D call. Germline CDR1 reads SGHTA; CDR2 reads FQGNSA. The CDR3 sequence is 15 residues long. The germline V and J ends were trimmed by 3 bases and 5 bases, with 11 bases remaining between them. The CDR3 here is CASSFEVRNNSPLHF. CDR3 in DNA: TGTGCCAGCAGCTTTGAGGTGCGCAATAATTCACCCCTCCACTTT.

V gene TRBV7-2 combines with J gene TRBJ2-5; 7 nucleotides agree with TRBD1. The CDR3 is 13 residues long. The V and J ends lost 1 base and 5 bases, in that order; junction bases with no gene match: 1. Looked up from germline, CDR1 is SGHTA and CDR2 is FQGNSA. Here the CDR3 DNA reads TGTGCCAGCAGCTTAGGGGACAGTGAGACCCAGTACTTC. Translated, it gives CASSLGDSETQYF.

The chain carries TRBV10-2 and TRBJ2-5; D possibly corresponds to TRBD2 (5 bases). The CDR3 extends over 14 amino acids. Germline V gene sequence: CDR1 WSHSY, CDR2 SAAADI. V lost 4 bases and J 4 bases, leaving 13 bases between the germline ends. For the CDR3, the DNA is TGCGCCAGCAGTGCAGTTAGCGTCGGAGAGACCCAGTACTTC. Its translation: CASSAVSVGETQYF.

The chain employs TRBV5-1 and TRBJ2-7; TRBD2 might be the D (5 bases). The length of the CDR3 is 17 residues. The germline V gene encodes CDR1 SGHRS and CDR2 YFSETQ. V was clipped by 0 bases and J by 2 bases, with 18 bases between them. The CDR3 loop is CASSLEGSGGTPYEQYF. The DNA of the CDR3 is TGCGCCAGCAGCTTGGAGGGCTCCGGAGGAACTCCCTACGAGCAGTACTTC. The full variable domain, rest sourced from reference TRBV5-1 and TRBJ2-7, is KAGVTQTPRYLIKTRGQQVTLSCSPISGHRSVSWYQQTPGQGLQFLFEYFSETQRNKGNFPGRFSGRQFSNSRSEMNVSTLELGDSALYLCASSLEGSGGTPYEQYFGPGTRLTVT.

The rearrangement uses TRBV10-3 and TRBJ2-2; 9 bases are shared with TRBD2. The CDR3 length is 14 residues. CDR1 is ENHRY, CDR2 SYGVKD, per germline. V lost 2 bases to trimming and J lost 7 bases; unmatched junction nucleotides: 2. The CDR3 protein is CAISEGLAYGELFF. As DNA, the CDR3 is TGTGCCATCAGTGAGGGACTAGCGTACGGGGAGCTGTTTTTT.

This sequence joins TRBV20-1 and TRBJ2-5, with D perhaps TRBD2 (5 bases). This CDR3 is 11 amino acids long. Germline V CDR1 and CDR2: DFQATT, SNEGSKA (reference sequence). V was shortened by 3 bases and J by 4 bases, with 6 bases between the two germline ends. The CDR3 DNA is TGCAGTGCTAGGCTAGCAGAGACCCAGTACTTC. Its protein product is CSARLAETQYF.

J is TRBJ2-6 and V is TRBV4-3, with 7 bases lining up with TRBD2. CDR3 length: 20 amino acids. Germline V gene data show CDR1 as LGHNA and CDR2 as YSLEER. With V trimmed by 0 bases and J by 0 bases, 11 bases remained unmatched. CDR3 nucleotide sequence: TGCGCCAGCAGCCAAGACGGGGCGGGGGTTTCTTACTCTGGGGCCAACGTCCTGACTTTC. Protein product: CASSQDGAGVSYSGANVLTF.

The chain uses TRBV6-1 and TRBJ2-7; the D gene is possibly TRBD1 (6 bases). The CDR3 covers 17 residues. The V and J ends lost 0 bases and 2 bases respectively, with 17 bases between them. Germline V lookup: CDR1 MNHNS, CDR2 SASEGT. CDR3 nucleotides: TGTGCCAGCAGTGAAGCGGAGACAGGCCACGTCCCCTACGAGCAGTACTTC. Residues: CASSEAETGHVPYEQYF.

The chain has TRBV5-1 and TRBJ1-1, with D unclear. Germline CDR1 is SGHRS and CDR2 is YFSETQ. The CDR3 runs 12 residues. The V end was cut by 6 bases, the J end by 5 bases, with 11 bases between. This CDR3 reads CASNAEGTEAFF. The CDR3 DNA reads TGCGCCAGCAACGCGGAGGGAACTGAAGCTTTCTTT.